This T cell receptor (beta chain) emerged from a study of CXCR3-negative and CXCR3-positive naive CD8 T cells. Study-wide context: Per-library TRB read counts averaged about 1.5 +/- 0.3 million, adding up to around 140 million in total.

5' RACE with UMI labels generated the TRB cDNA libraries. One entry per CDR3 protein, without DNA, is what TCRdb gives after re-calling the 5' RACE reads. The sample totals about 48,000 distinct CDR3 sequences. Researchers reported sorting every CD8+ T cell subset in triplicate, about 290,000 cells per sort. The CDR3 covers 14 residues. CDR1 and CDR2 from the germline V gene are DFQATT and SNEGSKA (reference sequence). Broader study findings: Similar levels of surface CD5 were seen between naive subsets; TCR strength was inferred from TRB CDR3 properties.

Concerning this clonotype: Its antigen is currently unknown.

The V and J genes are TRBV20-1 and TRBJ1-2. The sample comprised memory CD8+ T cells from blood. This receptor was obtained from a human donor in good health. Some clones in this sample may be carry-over from other donors' samples. CDR3: CSARASDLVGGYTF.